Following are 3 T cell receptor beta chains from one sample sequenced in a study of blood T cell repertoires in COVID-19. Sequenced by immunoSEQ multiplex PCR; TCRdb stores in-frame clones only, minus some. The table includes about 480,000 clones, 75% to 90% detected once. The sequenced material came from peripheral blood. The origin of the receptors is a woman under 40 with acute or convalescent COVID-19.

This chain connects TRBV5-1 to TRBJ1-6; 7 nucleotides line up with TRBD1. The CDR3 length is 15 residues. Trimming removed 0 bases from V and 9 bases from J; junction bases left unmatched: 6. Germline loops: CDR1 SGHRS, CDR2 YFSETQ. In nucleotides, the CDR3 is TGCGCCAGCAGCTTGGCCGACAGGGCCAGTTCACCCCTCCACTTT. Residues: CASSLADRASSPLHF.

This chain joins TRBV7-6 and TRBJ1-3; D ambiguous. CDR3 length: 15 amino acids. Trimming removed 2 bases from V and 2 bases from J, with 10 bases in between. From germline, CDR1 is SGHVS and CDR2 FNYEAQ. The DNA for the CDR3 is TGTGCCAGCAGCTTAAAGAGGCCGCCTGGAAACACCATATATTTT. Translated: CASSLKRPPGNTIYF.

The chain combines TRBV3-1 (or the pseudogene TRBV3-2) with TRBJ2-1; D not certain. The CDR3 extends over 12 amino acids. Germline loops: CDR1 LGHDT, CDR2 YNNKEL (reference sequence). V was pared by 0 bases and J by 12 bases, with 9 bases between. CDR3 in DNA: TGTGCCAGCAGCCAAGATCTCCGCGCGCAGTTCTTC. This codes for CASSQDLRAQFF.